This T cell receptor beta chain was captured in a study of shared clonotypes between healthy human individuals. Whole-study results and caveats: Depth of sequencing was expected to influence donor clonotype sharing.

In the authors' methods: Sequence data from immunoSEQ were junction-only and lacked quality scores; consequently, filtering differed. Sequencing was performed with immunoSEQ multiplex PCR; in TCRdb, only in-frame clones are kept and a portion is missing. V and J calls and clone size come straight from that table; D and trimming were deduced from the DNA. Altogether some 2.1 million clones are present, roughly 94% being singletons, with the ten largest covering 0.13%. V was shortened by 3 bases and J by 0 bases, with 9 bases between the two germline ends. The germline V gene has CDR1 SGHDT and CDR2 YYEEEE. The CDR3 has 14 residues. This clone has just one count. Its antigen remains unknown.

What was sequenced was naive CD4+ T cells sorted from blood. The sample's subset: CD45RA+ positively selected. The rearrangement uses TRBV5-6 and TRBJ1-1; no clear D gene. The sequence was obtained from a man between 18 and 35 years old in good health. CDR3 in DNA: TGTGCCAGCAGCTACTTGACGGTGAACACTGAAGCTTTCTTT. Its protein product is CASSYLTVNTEAFF.